This TCR beta chain was profiled in a study of shared clonotypes between healthy human individuals. The CDR3 totals 13 residues. The germline gives CDR1 KGHSH, CDR2 LQKENI. The V gene lost 3 bases and the J gene lost 2 bases, with 7 bases spanning the gap. With regard to this clone: Other DNA sequences in the same sample also yield this CDR3.

TCRdb's table, derived via immunoSEQ multiplex PCR, lists solely in-frame clones and lacks some. Among millions of clones listed, around 95% were seen once. The chain employs TRBV18 and TRBJ2-5; the D call may be TRBD1 or TRBD2 (5 bases each). This sequence originates from a man younger than 35 in good health. Sequenced material: naive CD4+ T cells sorted from blood. The subset: CD45RA+ positively selected. The CDR3 loop is CASSPGRQETQYF. CDR3 DNA: TGTGCCAGCTCACCGGGACGACAAGAGACCCAGTACTTC.